The T cell receptor (beta chain) under discussion was sequenced for a study of blood T cell repertoires in COVID-19. CDR1 SGHAT and CDR2 FQNNGV come from the germline V gene. V was cut by 2 bases and J by 4 bases, with 11 bases left in between. The CDR3 covers 14 residues. The repertoire was sequenced with immunoSEQ multiplex PCR; TCRdb's copy has only in-frame clones and lacks some. The table has more than 250,000 clones, about 87% seen once; the top ten hold roughly 6.1%. The clonotype comes from a woman aged 50 to 60 with COVID-19, enrolled during active disease. The sequenced material came from peripheral blood. The V call is TRBV11-2, the J call TRBJ1-1; D unclear. The CDR3 loop reads CASSLNGGITEAFF. CDR3 in DNA: TGTGCCAGCAGCTTAAATGGAGGTATCACTGAAGCTTTCTTT.